This entry describes one TCR beta chain. These data are taken from a study of blood T cell repertoires in COVID-19. Sequenced by immunoSEQ multiplex PCR; TCRdb stores in-frame clones only, minus some. The sample consists of roughly 76,000 clones, 87% of them appearing once. Sequencing was performed on peripheral blood. The clonotype originates from a woman between 18 and 29 years old with acute or convalescent COVID-19.

CDR3: CASNSSYEQYF. In nucleotides, the CDR3 is TGTGCCAGCAACTCAAGCTACGAGCAGTACTTC. This chain links TRBV21-1 with TRBJ2-7; the table's D call of TRBD2 was not tested on the DNA. TRBV21-1 is designated a pseudogene. CDR3 length: 11 amino acids.